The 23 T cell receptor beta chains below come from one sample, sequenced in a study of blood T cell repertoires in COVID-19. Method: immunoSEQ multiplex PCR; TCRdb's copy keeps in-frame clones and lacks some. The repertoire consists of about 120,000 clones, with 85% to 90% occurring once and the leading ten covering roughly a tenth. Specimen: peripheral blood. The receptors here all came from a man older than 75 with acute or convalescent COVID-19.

In DNA, the CDR3 is TGTGCCATCAGTGAGGTAGATAGCAATCAGCCCCAGCATTTT. Translated: CAISEVDSNQPQHF. The rearrangement links TRBV10-3 to TRBJ1-5; D unresolved. V lost 2 bases to trimming and J lost 0 bases, with 5 bases between them. Germline V CDR1 and CDR2: ENHRY, SYGVKD. The CDR3 is 14 amino acids.

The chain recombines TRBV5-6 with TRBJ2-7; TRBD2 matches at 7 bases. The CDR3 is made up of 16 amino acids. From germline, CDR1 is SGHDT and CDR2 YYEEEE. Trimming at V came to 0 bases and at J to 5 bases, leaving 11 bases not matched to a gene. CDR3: CASSLARYLAVDEQYF. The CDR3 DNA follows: TGTGCCAGCAGCTTGGCCCGGTATCTAGCGGTCGACGAGCAGTACTTC.

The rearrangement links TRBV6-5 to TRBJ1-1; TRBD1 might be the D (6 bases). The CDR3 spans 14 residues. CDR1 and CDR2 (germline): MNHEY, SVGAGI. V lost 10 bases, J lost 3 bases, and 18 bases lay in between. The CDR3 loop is CATRRGTGYTEAFF. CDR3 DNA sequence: TGTGCCACCCGTCGCGGAACAGGGTACACTGAAGCTTTCTTT.

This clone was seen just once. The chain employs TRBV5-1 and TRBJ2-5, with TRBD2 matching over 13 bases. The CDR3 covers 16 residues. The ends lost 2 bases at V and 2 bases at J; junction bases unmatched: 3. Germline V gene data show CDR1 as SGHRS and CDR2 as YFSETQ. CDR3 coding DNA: TGCGCCAGCAGCTTAACTAGCGGGGGGGCGCAAGAGACCCAGTACTTC. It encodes CASSLTSGGAQETQYF.

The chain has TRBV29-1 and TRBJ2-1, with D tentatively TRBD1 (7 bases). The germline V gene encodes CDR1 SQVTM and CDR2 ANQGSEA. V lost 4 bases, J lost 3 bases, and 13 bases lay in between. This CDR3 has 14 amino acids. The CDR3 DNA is TGCAGCGTTGCTGCGGGACAGATCTACAATGAGCAGTTCTTC. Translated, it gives CSVAAGQIYNEQFF.

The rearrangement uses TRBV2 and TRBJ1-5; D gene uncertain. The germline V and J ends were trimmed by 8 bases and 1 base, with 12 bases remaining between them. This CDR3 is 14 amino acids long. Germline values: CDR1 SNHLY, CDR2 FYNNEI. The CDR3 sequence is CASLATQSNQPQHF. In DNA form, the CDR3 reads TGTGCCAGCTTGGCGACTCAGAGCAATCAGCCCCAGCATTTT.

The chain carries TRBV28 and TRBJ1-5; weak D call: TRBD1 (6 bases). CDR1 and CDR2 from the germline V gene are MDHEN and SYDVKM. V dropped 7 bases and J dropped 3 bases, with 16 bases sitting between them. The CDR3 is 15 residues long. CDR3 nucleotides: TGTGCCAGCATCCAATCGGGGGGGCCCAATCAGCCCCAGCATTTT. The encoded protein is CASIQSGGPNQPQHF.

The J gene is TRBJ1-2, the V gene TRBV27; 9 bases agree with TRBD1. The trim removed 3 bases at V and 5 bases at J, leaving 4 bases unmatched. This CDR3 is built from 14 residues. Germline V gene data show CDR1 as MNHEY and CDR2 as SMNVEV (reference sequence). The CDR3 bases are TGTGCCAGCAGTTTCCGGACAGGGGAGTATGGCTACACCTTC. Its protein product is CASSFRTGEYGYTF.

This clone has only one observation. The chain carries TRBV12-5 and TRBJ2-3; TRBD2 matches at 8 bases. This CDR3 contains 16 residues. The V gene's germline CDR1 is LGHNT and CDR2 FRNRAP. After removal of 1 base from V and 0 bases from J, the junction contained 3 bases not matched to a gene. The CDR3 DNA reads TGTGCTAGTGGTTTGGGACTAGCGAAAAGCACAGATACGCAGTATTTT. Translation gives CASGLGLAKSTDTQYF.

CDR3 nucleotides: TGCGCCAGCAGCTGGCAGGGGACAGGGACTGGGAACGAGCAGTACTTC. This sequence encodes CASSWQGTGTGNEQYF. V gene TRBV5-1 combines with J gene TRBJ2-7; the match to TRBD1 covers 9 bases. The length of the CDR3 is 16 residues. The germline gives CDR1 SGHRS, CDR2 YFSETQ. V shed 3 bases and J 5 bases; nucleotides not matched to a gene: 12.

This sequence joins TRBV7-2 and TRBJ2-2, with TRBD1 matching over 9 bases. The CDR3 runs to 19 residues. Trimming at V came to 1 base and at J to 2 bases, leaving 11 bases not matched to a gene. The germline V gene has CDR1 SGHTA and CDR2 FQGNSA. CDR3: CASSLVRPGDRVNTGELFF. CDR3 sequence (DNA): TGTGCCAGCAGCTTAGTTAGGCCGGGGGACAGGGTAAACACCGGGGAGCTGTTTTTT.

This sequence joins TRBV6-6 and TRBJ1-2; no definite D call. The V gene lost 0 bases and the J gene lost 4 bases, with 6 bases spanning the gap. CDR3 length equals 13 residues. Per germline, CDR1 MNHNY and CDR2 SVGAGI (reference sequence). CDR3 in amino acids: CASSYSSLYGYTF. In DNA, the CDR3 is TGTGCCAGCAGTTACTCTTCACTCTATGGCTACACCTTC.

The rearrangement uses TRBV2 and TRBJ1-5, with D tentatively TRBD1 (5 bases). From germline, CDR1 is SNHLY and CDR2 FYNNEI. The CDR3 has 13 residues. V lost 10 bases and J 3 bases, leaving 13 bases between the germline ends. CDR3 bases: TGTGCCACCCAGGGCAGCCACAATCAGCCCCAGCATTTT. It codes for CATQGSHNQPQHF.

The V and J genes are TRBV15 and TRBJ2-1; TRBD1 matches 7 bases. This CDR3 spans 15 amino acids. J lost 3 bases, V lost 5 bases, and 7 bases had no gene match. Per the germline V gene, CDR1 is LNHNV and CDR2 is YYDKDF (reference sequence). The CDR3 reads CATSAPGQLYNEQFF. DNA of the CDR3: TGTGCCACCAGCGCGCCGGGACAGCTCTACAATGAGCAGTTCTTC.

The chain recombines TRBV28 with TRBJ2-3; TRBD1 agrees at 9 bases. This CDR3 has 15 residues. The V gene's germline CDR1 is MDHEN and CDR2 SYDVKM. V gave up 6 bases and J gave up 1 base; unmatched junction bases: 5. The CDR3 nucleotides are TGTGCCAGCAGCTATGGACAGGGGCGCACAGATACGCAGTATTTT. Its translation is CASSYGQGRTDTQYF.

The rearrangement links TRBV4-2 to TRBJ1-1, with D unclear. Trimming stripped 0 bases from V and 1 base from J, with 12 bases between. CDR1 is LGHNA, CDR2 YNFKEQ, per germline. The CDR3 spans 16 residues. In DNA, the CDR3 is TGTGCCAGCAGCCAAGACCCGTCGGTTTCGAACACTGAAGCTTTCTTT. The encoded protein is CASSQDPSVSNTEAFF.

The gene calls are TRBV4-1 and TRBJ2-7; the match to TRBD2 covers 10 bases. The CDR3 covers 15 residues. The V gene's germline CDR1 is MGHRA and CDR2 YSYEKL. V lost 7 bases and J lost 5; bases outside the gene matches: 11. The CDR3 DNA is TGCGCCAGCACTCGCAGCGGGAGGGTAGGCGACGAGCAGTACTTC. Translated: CASTRSGRVGDEQYF.

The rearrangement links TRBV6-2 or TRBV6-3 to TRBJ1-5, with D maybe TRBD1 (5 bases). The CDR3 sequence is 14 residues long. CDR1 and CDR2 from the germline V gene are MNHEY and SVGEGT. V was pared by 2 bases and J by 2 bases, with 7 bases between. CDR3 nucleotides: TGTGCCAGCAGTTACGGGGCAGGCAATCAGCCCCAGCATTTT. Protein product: CASSYGAGNQPQHF.

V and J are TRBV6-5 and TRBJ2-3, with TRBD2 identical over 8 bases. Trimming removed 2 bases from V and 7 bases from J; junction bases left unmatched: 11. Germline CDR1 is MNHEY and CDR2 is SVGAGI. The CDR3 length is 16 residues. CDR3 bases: TGTGCCAGCAGTTACGGAACGGGGGGGTCCGGGTATACGCAGTATTTT. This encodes CASSYGTGGSGYTQYF.

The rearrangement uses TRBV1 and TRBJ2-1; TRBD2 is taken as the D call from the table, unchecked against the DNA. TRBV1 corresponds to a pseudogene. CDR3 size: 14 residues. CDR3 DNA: TGCACAGCGGGTGGGAGCGGGAGAGGGAATGAGCAGTTCTTC. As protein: CTAGGSGRGNEQFF.

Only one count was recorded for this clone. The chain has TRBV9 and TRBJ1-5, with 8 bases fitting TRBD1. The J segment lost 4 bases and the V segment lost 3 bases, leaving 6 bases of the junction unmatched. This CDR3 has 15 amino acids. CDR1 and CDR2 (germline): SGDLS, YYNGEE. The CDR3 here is CASSATDRENQPQHF. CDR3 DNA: TGTGCCAGCAGCGCCACGGACAGGGAGAATCAGCCCCAGCATTTT.

Here the CDR3 reads CASSSTRTGGETEAFF. CDR3 nucleotide sequence: TGTGCCAGCAGCTCTACCCGCACAGGGGGCGAGACTGAAGCTTTCTTT. V is TRBV7-3 and J is TRBJ1-1, with 9 bases identical to TRBD1. This CDR3 has 16 amino acids. Germline V gene lookup returns CDR1 SGHTA and CDR2 FQGTGA. The V and J ends lost 4 bases and 5 bases, in that order; junction bases with no gene match: 11. Supplemented by reference TRBV7-3 and TRBJ1-1, the full variable domain reads GAGVSQTPSNKVTEKGKYVELRCDPISGHTALYWYRQSLGQGPEFLIYFQGTGAADDSGLPNDRFFAVRPEGSVSTLKIQRTERGDSAVYLCASSSTRTGGETEAFFGQGTRLTVV.

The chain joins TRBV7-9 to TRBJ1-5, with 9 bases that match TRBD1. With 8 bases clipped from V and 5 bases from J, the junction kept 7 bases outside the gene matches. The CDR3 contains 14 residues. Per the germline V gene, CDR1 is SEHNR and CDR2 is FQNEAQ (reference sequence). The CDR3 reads CASRGQGADQPQHF. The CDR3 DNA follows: TGTGCCAGCCGGGGACAGGGAGCAGATCAGCCCCAGCATTTT.